One sample yielded the 5 T cell receptor beta chains listed below, sequenced in a study of T cell responses to AZD1222 COVID-19 vaccine. TCRdb's table, derived via immunoSEQ multiplex PCR, lists solely in-frame clones and lacks some. The sample carries over 85,000 clones, around 90% recorded once. Sequenced material: peripheral blood, taken 28 days after the second AZD1222 dose. All receptors come from an adult who received the AZD1222 COVID-19 vaccine.

The chain uses TRBV19 and TRBJ2-1; D ambiguous. Germline assignment: CDR1 LNHDA and CDR2 SQIVND (reference sequence). The CDR3 extends over 13 amino acids. V was trimmed by 6 bases and J by 0 bases, leaving 6 bases between them. The CDR3 is CASRESSYNEQFF. The DNA for the CDR3 is TGTGCCAGTAGGGAAAGCTCCTACAATGAGCAGTTCTTC.

V is TRBV7-2 and J is TRBJ2-7; D possibly corresponds to TRBD1 (6 bases). Germline-derived CDR1 and CDR2 are SGHTA and FQGNSA. V lost 1 base and J 2 bases, leaving 15 bases between the germline ends. CDR3 size: 16 residues. The CDR3 region is CASSLDAGTPPYEQYF. The CDR3 nucleotides are TGTGCCAGCAGCTTAGACGCCGGGACACCCCCCTACGAGCAGTACTTC. Full variable domain (missing parts from reference TRBV7-2 and TRBJ2-7): GAGVSQSPSNKVTEKGKDVELRCDPISGHTALYWYRQSLGQGLEFLIYFQGNSAPDKSGLPSDRFSAERTGGSVSTLTIQRTQQEDSAVYLCASSLDAGTPPYEQYFGPGTRLTVT.

The rearrangement joins TRBV4-2 to TRBJ1-4; D gene uncertain. This CDR3 has 16 amino acids. CDR1 is LGHNA, CDR2 YNFKEQ, per germline. V lost 3 bases and J lost 3, with 14 bases in between. In DNA form, the CDR3 reads TGTGCCAGCAGCCATTGGACCGCCGGTGCTAATGAAAAACTGTTTTTT. Amino acids: CASSHWTAGANEKLFF.

V gene TRBV29-1 combines with J gene TRBJ1-3; 8 bases fit TRBD1. The CDR3 totals 13 residues. J lost 0 bases, V lost 7 bases, and 2 bases had no gene match. The V gene's germline CDR1 is SQVTM and CDR2 ANQGSEA. The CDR3 reads CSAGQGSGNTIYF. DNA of the CDR3: TGCAGCGCAGGACAGGGCTCTGGAAACACCATATATTTT.

The chain recombines TRBV7-2 with TRBJ2-5; TRBD1 is a possible D gene (6 bases). This CDR3 has 13 amino acids. V dropped 2 bases and J dropped 3 bases, with 7 bases sitting between them. Germline V gives CDR1 SGHTA, CDR2 FQGNSA. CDR3 bases: TGTGCCAGCAGCTTAAACAGGGAAGAGACCCAGTACTTC. Residues: CASSLNREETQYF.